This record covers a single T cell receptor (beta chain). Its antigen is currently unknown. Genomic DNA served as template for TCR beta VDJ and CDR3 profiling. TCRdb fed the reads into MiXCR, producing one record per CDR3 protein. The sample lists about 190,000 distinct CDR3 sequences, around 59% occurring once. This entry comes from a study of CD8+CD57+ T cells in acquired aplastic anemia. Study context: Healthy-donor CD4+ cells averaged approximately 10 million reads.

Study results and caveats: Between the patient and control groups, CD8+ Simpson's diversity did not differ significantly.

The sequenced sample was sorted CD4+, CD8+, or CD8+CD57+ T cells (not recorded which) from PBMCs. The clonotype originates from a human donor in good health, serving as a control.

The CDR3 reads CASSPGTSGNEQFF. In nucleotides, the CDR3 is TGTGCCAGCAGCCCCGGGACTAGCGGCAATGAGCAGTTCTTC. J is TRBJ2-1 and V is TRBV7-9; 11 nucleotides align to TRBD2. The CDR3 sequence is 14 residues long. CDR1 is SEHNR, CDR2 FQNEAQ, per germline (reference sequence). The V gene end was trimmed by 5 bases and the J gene end by 6 bases; junction bases not matched to a gene: 3.